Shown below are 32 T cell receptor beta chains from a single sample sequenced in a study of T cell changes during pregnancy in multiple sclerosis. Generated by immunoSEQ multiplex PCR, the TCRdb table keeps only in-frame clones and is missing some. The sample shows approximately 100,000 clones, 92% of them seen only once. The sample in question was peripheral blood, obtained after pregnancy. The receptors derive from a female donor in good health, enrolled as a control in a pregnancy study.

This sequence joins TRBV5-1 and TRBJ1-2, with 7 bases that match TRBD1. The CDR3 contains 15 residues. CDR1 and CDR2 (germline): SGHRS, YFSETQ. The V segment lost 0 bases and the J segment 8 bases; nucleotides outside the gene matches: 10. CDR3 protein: CASSLEGQAAGGYTF. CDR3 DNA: TGCGCCAGCAGCTTGGAAGGACAGGCCGCCGGCGGCTACACCTTC.

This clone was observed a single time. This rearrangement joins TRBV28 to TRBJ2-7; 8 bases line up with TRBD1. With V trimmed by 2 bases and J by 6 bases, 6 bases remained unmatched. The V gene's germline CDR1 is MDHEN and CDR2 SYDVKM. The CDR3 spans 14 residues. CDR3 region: CASSLTGGKGEQYF. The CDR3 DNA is TGTGCCAGCAGTTTAACAGGGGGAAAGGGCGAGCAGTACTTC. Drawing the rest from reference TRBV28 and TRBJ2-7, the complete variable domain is DVKVTQSSRYLVKRTGEKVFLECVQDMDHENMFWYRQDPGLGLRLIYFSYDVKMKEKGDIPEGYSVSREKKERFSLILESASTNQTSMYLCASSLTGGKGEQYFGPGTRLTVT.

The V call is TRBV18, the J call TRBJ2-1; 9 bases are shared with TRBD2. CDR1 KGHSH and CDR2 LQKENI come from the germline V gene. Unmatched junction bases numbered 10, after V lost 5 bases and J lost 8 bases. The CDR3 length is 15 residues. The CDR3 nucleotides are TGTGCCAGCTCAGCTATGCGGGAGGGCCACTATGAGCAGTTCTTC. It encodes CASSAMREGHYEQFF.

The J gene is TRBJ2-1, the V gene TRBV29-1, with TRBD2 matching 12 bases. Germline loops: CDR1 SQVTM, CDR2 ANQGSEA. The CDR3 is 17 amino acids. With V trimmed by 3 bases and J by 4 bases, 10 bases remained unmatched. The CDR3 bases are TGCAGCGTTGAGGAGACTAGCGGGAGTGGGGTATACAATGAGCAGTTCTTC. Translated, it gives CSVEETSGSGVYNEQFF.

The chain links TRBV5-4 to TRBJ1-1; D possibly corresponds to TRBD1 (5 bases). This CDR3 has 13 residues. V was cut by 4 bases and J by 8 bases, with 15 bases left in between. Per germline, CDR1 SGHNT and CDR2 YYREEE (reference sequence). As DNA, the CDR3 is TGTGCCAGCAGCCGGGGGACTCAGAGAGAAGCTTTCTTT. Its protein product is CASSRGTQREAFF. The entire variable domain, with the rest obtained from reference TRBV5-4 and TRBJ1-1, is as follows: ETGVTQSPTHLIKTRGQQVTLRCSSQSGHNTVSWYQQALGQGPQFIFQYYREEENGRGNFPPRFSGLQFPNYSSELNVNALELDDSALYLCASSRGTQREAFFGQGTRLTVV.

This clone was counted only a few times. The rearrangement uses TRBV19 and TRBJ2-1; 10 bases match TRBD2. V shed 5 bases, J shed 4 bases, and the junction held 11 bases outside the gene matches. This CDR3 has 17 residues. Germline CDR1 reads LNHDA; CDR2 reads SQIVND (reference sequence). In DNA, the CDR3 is TGTGCCAGTAGTTCCATGCAACTAGCGGGGAGTTACAATGAGCAGTTCTTC. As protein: CASSSMQLAGSYNEQFF.

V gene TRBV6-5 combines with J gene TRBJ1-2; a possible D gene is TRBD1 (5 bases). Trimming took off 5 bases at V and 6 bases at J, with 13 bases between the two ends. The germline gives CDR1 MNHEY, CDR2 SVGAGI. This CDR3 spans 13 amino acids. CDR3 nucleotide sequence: TGTGCCAGCAGTGATTTCCGGGGGGATGGCTACACCTTC. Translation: CASSDFRGDGYTF.

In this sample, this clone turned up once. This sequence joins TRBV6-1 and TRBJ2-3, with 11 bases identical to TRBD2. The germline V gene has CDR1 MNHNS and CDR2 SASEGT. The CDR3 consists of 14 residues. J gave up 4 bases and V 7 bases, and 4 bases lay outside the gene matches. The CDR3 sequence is CASTLAGGADTQYF. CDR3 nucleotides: TGTGCCAGCACTCTAGCGGGAGGAGCAGATACGCAGTATTTT.

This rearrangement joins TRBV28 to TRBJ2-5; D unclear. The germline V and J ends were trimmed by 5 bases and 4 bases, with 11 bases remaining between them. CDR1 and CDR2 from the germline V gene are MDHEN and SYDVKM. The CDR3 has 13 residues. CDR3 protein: CASSDPGVETQYF. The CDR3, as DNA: TGTGCCAGCAGTGACCCAGGTGTAGAGACCCAGTACTTC.

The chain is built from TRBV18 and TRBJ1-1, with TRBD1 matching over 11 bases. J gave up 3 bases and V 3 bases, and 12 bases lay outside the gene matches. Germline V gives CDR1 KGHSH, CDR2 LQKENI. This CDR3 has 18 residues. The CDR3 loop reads CASSPNTLGGQGDTEAFF. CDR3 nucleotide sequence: TGTGCCAGCTCACCGAATACCCTAGGGGGACAGGGGGACACTGAAGCTTTCTTT.

The CDR3 sequence is CASSPGLAGGPPPRNEQFF. Here the CDR3 DNA reads TGTGCCAGCAGCCCCGGACTAGCGGGAGGGCCCCCCCCACGCAATGAGCAGTTCTTC. The genes are TRBV4-2 and TRBJ2-1, with TRBD2 identical over 15 bases. The length of the CDR3 is 19 residues. Germline loops: CDR1 LGHNA, CDR2 YNFKEQ. Trimming took 4 bases from V and 6 from J; bases not matched to a gene: 13.

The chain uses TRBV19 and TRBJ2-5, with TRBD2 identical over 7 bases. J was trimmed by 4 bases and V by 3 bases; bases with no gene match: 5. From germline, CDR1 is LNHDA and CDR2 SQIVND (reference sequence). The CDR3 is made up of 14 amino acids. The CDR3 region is CASSIGGIGETQYF. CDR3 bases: TGTGCCAGTAGTATCGGGGGGATAGGAGAGACCCAGTACTTC. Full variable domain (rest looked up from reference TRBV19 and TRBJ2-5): DGGITQSPKYLFRKEGQNVTLSCEQNLNHDAMYWYRQDPGQGLRLIYYSQIVNDFQKGDIAEGYSVSREKKESFPLTVTSAQKNPTAFYLCASSIGGIGETQYFGPGTRLLVL.

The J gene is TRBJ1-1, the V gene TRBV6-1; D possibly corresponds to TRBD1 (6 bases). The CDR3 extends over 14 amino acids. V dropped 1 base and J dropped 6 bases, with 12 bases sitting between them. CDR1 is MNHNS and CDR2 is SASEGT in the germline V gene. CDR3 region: CASSEDLRGAEAFF. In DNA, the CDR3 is TGTGCCAGCAGTGAAGATCTCAGGGGAGCTGAAGCTTTCTTT.

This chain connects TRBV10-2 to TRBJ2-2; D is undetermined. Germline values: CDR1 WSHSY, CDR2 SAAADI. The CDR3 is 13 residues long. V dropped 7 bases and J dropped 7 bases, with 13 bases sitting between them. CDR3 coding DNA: TGCGCCAGCATGTCCTTTGGCGGCGGGGAGCTGTTTTTT. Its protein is CASMSFGGGELFF.

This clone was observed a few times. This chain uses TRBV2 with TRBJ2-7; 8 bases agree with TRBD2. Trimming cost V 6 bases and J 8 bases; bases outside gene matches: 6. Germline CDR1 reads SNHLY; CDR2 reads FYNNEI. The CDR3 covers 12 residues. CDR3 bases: TGTGCCAGCAGCCTTCGGGGGGGCAAGCAGTACTTC. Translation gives CASSLRGGKQYF.

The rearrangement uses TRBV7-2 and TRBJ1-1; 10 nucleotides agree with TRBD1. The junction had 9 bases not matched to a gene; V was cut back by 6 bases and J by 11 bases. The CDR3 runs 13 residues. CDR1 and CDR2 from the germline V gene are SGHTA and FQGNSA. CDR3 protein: CASSSRQGANAFF. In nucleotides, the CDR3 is TGTGCCAGCAGTTCTCGACAGGGGGCTAATGCTTTCTTT. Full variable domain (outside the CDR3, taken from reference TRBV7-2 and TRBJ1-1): GAGVSQSPSNKVTEKGKDVELRCDPISGHTALYWYRQSLGQGLEFLIYFQGNSAPDKSGLPSDRFSAERTGGSVSTLTIQRTQQEDSAVYLCASSSRQGANAFFGQGTRLTVV.

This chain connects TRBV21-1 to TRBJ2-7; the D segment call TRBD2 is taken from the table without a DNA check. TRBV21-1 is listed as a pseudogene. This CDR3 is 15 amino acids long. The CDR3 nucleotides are TGTGCCAGCAGCAAAGGAGGAGTGAGCTCCTACGAGCAGTACTTC. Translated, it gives CASSKGGVSSYEQYF.

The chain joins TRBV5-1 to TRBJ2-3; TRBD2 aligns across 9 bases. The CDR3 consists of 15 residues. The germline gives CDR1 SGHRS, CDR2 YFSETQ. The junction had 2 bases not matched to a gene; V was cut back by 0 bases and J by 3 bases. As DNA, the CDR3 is TGCGCCAGCAGCTTGGCAGCGGGGGGAACAGATACGCAGTATTTT. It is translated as CASSLAAGGTDTQYF.

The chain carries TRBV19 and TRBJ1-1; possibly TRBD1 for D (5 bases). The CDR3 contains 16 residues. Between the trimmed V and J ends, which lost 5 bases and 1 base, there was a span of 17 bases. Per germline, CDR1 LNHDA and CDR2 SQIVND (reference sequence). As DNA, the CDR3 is TGTGCCAGTAGTTCTAGGATTGGGACTGCGAACACTGAAGCTTTCTTT. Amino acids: CASSSRIGTANTEAFF.

CDR3 nucleotides: TGTGCCAGCAGCTTTTCAGGGCCAGGCGAGCAGTACTTC. It is translated as CASSFSGPGEQYF. The J gene is TRBJ2-7, the V gene TRBV11-3, with D possibly TRBD1 on 5 matching bases. This CDR3 is built from 13 residues. Trimming took 3 bases from V and 6 from J, leaving 12 bases between them. Looked up from germline, CDR1 is SGHNT and CDR2 is YENEEA.

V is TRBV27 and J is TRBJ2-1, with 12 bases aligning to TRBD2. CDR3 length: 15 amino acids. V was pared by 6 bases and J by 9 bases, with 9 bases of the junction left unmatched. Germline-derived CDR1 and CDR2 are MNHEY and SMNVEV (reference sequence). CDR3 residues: CASSLTSGSSSEQFF. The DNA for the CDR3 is TGTGCCAGCAGCTTGACTAGCGGGAGTTCAAGTGAGCAGTTCTTC.

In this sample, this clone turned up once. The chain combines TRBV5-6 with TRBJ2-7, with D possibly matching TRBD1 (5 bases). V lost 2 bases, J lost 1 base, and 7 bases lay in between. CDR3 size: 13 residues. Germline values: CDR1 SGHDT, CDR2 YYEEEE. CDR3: CASSFDSSYEQYF. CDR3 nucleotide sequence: TGTGCCAGCAGCTTCGACAGTTCCTACGAGCAGTACTTC.

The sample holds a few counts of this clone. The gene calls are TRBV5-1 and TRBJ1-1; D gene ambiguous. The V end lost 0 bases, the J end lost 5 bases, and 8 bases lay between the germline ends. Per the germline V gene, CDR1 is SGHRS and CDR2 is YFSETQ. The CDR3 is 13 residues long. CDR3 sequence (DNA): TGCGCCAGCAGCTTGGAGGAGGTTACTGAAGCTTTCTTT. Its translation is CASSLEEVTEAFF.

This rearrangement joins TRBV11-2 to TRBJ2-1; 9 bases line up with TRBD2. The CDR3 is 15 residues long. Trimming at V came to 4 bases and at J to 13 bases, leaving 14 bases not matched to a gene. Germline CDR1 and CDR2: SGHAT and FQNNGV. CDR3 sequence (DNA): TGTGCCAGCAGCTCGGCGGGAGGGGGGTTCGGAAGCCAGTTCTTC. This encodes CASSSAGGGFGSQFF.

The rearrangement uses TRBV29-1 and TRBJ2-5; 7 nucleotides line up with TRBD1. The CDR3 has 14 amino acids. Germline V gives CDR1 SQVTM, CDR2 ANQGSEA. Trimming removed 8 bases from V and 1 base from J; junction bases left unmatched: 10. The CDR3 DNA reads TGCAGCACTACAGGCCGGGACAGCCAAGAGACCCAGTACTTC. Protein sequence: CSTTGRDSQETQYF.

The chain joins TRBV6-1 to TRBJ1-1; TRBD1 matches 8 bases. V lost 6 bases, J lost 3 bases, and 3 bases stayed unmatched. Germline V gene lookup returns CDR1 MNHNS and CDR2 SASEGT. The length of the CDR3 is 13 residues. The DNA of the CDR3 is TGTGCCAGCAGAAAACAGGGGGACACTGAAGCTTTCTTT. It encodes CASRKQGDTEAFF.

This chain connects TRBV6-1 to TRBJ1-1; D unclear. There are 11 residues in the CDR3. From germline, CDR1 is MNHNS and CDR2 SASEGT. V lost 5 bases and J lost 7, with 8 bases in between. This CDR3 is CASSSTGEAFF. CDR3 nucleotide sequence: TGTGCCAGCAGTTCGACTGGTGAAGCTTTCTTT.

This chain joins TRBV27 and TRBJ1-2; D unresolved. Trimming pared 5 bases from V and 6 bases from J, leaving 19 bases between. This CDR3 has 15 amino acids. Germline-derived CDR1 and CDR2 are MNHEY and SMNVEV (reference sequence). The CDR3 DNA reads TGTGCCAGCAGTCCACGAGGGCTATTGGTCCATGGCTACACCTTC. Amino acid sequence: CASSPRGLLVHGYTF.

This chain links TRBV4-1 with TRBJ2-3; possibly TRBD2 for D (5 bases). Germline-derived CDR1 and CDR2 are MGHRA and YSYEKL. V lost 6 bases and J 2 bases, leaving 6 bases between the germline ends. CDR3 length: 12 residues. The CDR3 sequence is CASSRDTDTQYF. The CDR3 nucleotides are TGCGCCAGCAGTCGGGACACAGATACGCAGTATTTT.

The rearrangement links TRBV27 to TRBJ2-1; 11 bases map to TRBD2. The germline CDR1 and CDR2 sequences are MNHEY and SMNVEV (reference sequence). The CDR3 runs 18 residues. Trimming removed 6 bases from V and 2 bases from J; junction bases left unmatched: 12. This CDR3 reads CASRPGLADLITYNEQFF. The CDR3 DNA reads TGTGCCAGCAGGCCGGGACTAGCGGATTTAATTACCTACAATGAGCAGTTCTTC.

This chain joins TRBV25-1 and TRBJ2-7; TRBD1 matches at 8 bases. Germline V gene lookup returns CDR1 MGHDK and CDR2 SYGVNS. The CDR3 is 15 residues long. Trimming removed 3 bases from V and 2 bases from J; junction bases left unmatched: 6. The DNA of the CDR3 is TGTGCCAGCAGTGACGGGACAGGTCAGACCTACGAGCAGTACTTC. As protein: CASSDGTGQTYEQYF.

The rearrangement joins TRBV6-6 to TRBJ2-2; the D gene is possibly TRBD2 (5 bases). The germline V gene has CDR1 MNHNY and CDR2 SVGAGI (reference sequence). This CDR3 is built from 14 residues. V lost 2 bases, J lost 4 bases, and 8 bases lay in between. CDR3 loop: CASSYEGTTGELFF. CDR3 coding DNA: TGTGCCAGCAGTTACGAGGGAACCACCGGGGAGCTGTTTTTT.